These 17 T cell receptor beta chains originate from one sample sequenced in a study of cytomegalovirus exposure and HLA in healthy donors. The primer mix had 60 Vbeta and 13 Jbeta primers. Data came from immunoSEQ multiplex PCR; TCRdb stores just in-frame clones and leaves some out. This sample has 130,000 or so clones, with less than 75% found just once. Material: PBMCs. These receptors all stem from a middle-aged woman in good health and CMV-seropositive.

This sequence joins TRBV9 and TRBJ2-5; TRBD2 matches 8 bases. The end of the DNA is better explained by TRBJ2-7, so the J call may be wrong. The CDR3 has 17 amino acids. CDR1 is SGDLS, CDR2 YYNGEE, per germline. Written as DNA, the CDR3 is TGTGCCAGCAGCGTAGGAGGGGGGCGGGGGGTCCCCTACGAGCAGTACTTC. This codes for CASSVGGGRGVPYEQYF.

The genes are TRBV4-3 and TRBJ2-5; 8 nucleotides agree with TRBD2. The V gene end was trimmed by 1 base and the J gene end by 4 bases; junction bases not matched to a gene: 8. Per germline, CDR1 LGHNA and CDR2 YSLEER. This CDR3 is 16 amino acids long. The CDR3 sequence: CASSQGAGGGSETQYF. The CDR3 region has the DNA TGCGCCAGCAGCCAAGGGGCGGGGGGAGGTTCAGAGACCCAGTACTTC.

For this clone: This specimen includes other DNA sequences encoding the same CDR3. This chain uses TRBV7-9 with TRBJ1-4; 10 bases line up with TRBD1. V lost 4 bases, J lost 5 bases, and 1 base stayed unmatched. Germline V gene sequence: CDR1 SEHNR, CDR2 FQNEAQ (reference sequence). This CDR3 contains 14 residues. In nucleotides, the CDR3 is TGTGCCAGCAGCTCGGACAGGGGGAATGAAAAACTGTTTTTT. It is translated as CASSSDRGNEKLFF.

The chain carries TRBV7-8 and TRBJ2-7; 7 nucleotides match TRBD2. The CDR3 sequence is 13 residues long. From germline, CDR1 is SGHVS and CDR2 FQNEAQ. The ends lost 5 bases at V and 3 bases at J; junction bases unmatched: 4. DNA of the CDR3: TGTGCCAGCAGCGCGGGAGCCTACTACGAGCAGTACTTC. Translated, it gives CASSAGAYYEQYF.

This clone was observed once. The gene calls are TRBV30 and TRBJ1-1; D is perhaps TRBD1 (6 bases). Germline assignment: CDR1 GTSNPN and CDR2 SVGIG (reference sequence). Deletions cut 5 bases from V and 1 base from J, with 14 bases between. The CDR3 runs to 14 residues. DNA for the CDR3: TGTGCCTGGGTTCGGAACAGGGCGAACACTGAAGCTTTCTTT. It is translated as CAWVRNRANTEAFF.

This clone was detected a few times. The rearrangement uses TRBV7-2 and TRBJ2-5; D unclear. Trimming removed 1 base from V and 1 base from J, with 10 bases in between. Germline lookup yields CDR1 SGHTA and CDR2 FQGNSA. This CDR3 is 15 amino acids long. This CDR3 reads CASSLVAEPQETQYF. The CDR3 region has the DNA TGTGCCAGCAGCTTAGTTGCTGAGCCCCAAGAGACCCAGTACTTC.

The J gene is TRBJ1-5, the V gene TRBV28, with TRBD1 matching over 7 bases. The CDR3 spans 16 residues. Germline loops: CDR1 MDHEN, CDR2 SYDVKM. J gave up 1 base and V 3 bases, and 6 bases lay outside the gene matches. CDR3 in DNA: TGTGCCAGCAGTTTTCCCCGGGACAGCAGCAATCAGCCCCAGCATTTT. Its translation: CASSFPRDSSNQPQHF. The full variable domain, completed using reference TRBV28 and TRBJ1-5, is DVKVTQSSRYLVKRTGEKVFLECVQDMDHENMFWYRQDPGLGLRLIYFSYDVKMKEKGDIPEGYSVSREKKERFSLILESASTNQTSMYLCASSFPRDSSNQPQHFGDGTRLSIL.

This sequence joins TRBV7-3 and TRBJ1-5, with 7 bases that match TRBD1. With 5 bases clipped from V and 5 bases from J, the junction kept 9 bases outside the gene matches. Germline V gene data show CDR1 as SGHTA and CDR2 as FQGTGA. The CDR3 covers 15 residues. This CDR3 reads CASSPQGDSDQPQHF. In nucleotides, the CDR3 is TGTGCCAGCAGCCCTCAGGGGGACAGTGATCAGCCCCAGCATTTT.

CDR3 sequence (DNA): TGTGCCAGCAGTTTATCACTAGCACGGGAGCAGTACTTC. This translates into CASSLSLAREQYF. The chain uses TRBV28 and TRBJ2-7; TRBD2 might be the D (6 bases). The V gene's germline CDR1 is MDHEN and CDR2 SYDVKM. The V and J ends lost 1 base and 7 bases respectively, with 11 bases between them. The CDR3 length is 13 residues.

The V gene is TRBV28, the J gene TRBJ2-7, with D possibly being TRBD2 (6 bases). From germline, CDR1 is MDHEN and CDR2 SYDVKM. V dropped 5 bases and J dropped 2 bases, with 16 bases sitting between them. The CDR3 extends over 15 amino acids. The CDR3 DNA is TGTGCCAGCAGTGCTCGGGGGTCACGCGCCTACGAGCAGTACTTC. This translates into CASSARGSRAYEQYF.

The chain is built from TRBV19 and TRBJ1-2; D call uncertain. Germline lookup yields CDR1 LNHDA and CDR2 SQIVND (reference sequence). Between the trimmed V and J ends, which lost 3 bases and 8 bases, there was a span of 19 bases. The CDR3 loop spans 15 amino acids. The CDR3 DNA is TGTGCCAGTAGTATTCGGCAGGCTTTAATCTACGGCTACACCTTC. It codes for CASSIRQALIYGYTF.

In this sample, this clone turned up a few times. V is TRBV30 and J is TRBJ1-2; 9 bases match TRBD1. Germline V lookup: CDR1 GTSNPN, CDR2 SVGIG (reference sequence). V lost 5 bases to trimming and J lost 9 bases; unmatched junction nucleotides: 7. The CDR3 covers 12 residues. CDR3 amino acids: CAWFRTGARYTF. In DNA, the CDR3 is TGTGCCTGGTTTCGGACAGGGGCGCGCTACACCTTC.

For this clone: The junction shows a germline mismatch at one end, possibly a read error. This sample also contains other DNA sequences that code for the same CDR3. The rearrangement joins TRBV5-1 to TRBJ1-1, with a weak D call TRBD1 (6 bases). The CDR3 has 11 amino acids. Germline CDR1 reads SGHRS; CDR2 reads YFSETQ. In nucleotides, the CDR3 is TGCGCCAGCACTACAGGGTCTGAAGCCTTCTTT. Translating it yields CASTTGSEAFF.

The V and J genes are TRBV5-1 and TRBJ2-7; 7 bases align to TRBD1. The ends lost 3 bases at V and 2 bases at J; junction bases unmatched: 11. CDR3 length: 16 amino acids. Looked up from germline, CDR1 is SGHRS and CDR2 is YFSETQ. The CDR3 protein is CASSSNQGVRTYEQYF. The CDR3 region has the DNA TGCGCCAGCAGCTCTAACCAGGGGGTGAGGACCTACGAGCAGTACTTC.

The chain links TRBV27 to TRBJ2-1, with a weak D call TRBD2 (5 bases). The CDR3 loop spans 16 amino acids. Germline V gene data show CDR1 as MNHEY and CDR2 as SMNVEV (reference sequence). Trimming removed 2 bases from V and 2 bases from J, with 13 bases in between. The CDR3 is CASSLGPSPTYNEQFF. In nucleotides, the CDR3 is TGTGCCAGCAGTTTAGGGCCTAGCCCTACCTACAATGAGCAGTTCTTC.

V is TRBV4-3 and J is TRBJ2-5; D is undetermined. Trimming left V 0 bases short and J 2 bases short, with 7 bases between. This CDR3 is 14 amino acids long. Germline V CDR1 and CDR2: LGHNA, YSLEER. The DNA of the CDR3 is TGCGCCAGCAGCCAAGAACTGCGGCAAGAGACCCAGTACTTC. It encodes CASSQELRQETQYF.

The rearrangement uses TRBV30 and TRBJ1-1; 7 bases agree with TRBD1. The V gene's germline CDR1 is GTSNPN and CDR2 SVGIG (reference sequence). The CDR3 runs to 14 residues. V lost 3 bases to trimming and J lost 8 bases; unmatched junction nucleotides: 12. The CDR3 region is CAWRLDDRAGEAFF. Here the CDR3 DNA reads TGTGCCTGGAGGCTGGATGACAGGGCAGGGGAAGCTTTCTTT.